This T cell receptor beta chain was sequenced during a study of T cell responses to AZD1222 COVID-19 vaccine (TCRdb year 2021). Turning to the overall study: Because spike-specific TCR depth and breadth did not differ between the two schedules, AZD1222 recipients who got a second dose at roughly 4 weeks were pooled with those who got a second dose at roughly 12 weeks. TCR sequencing was performed for approximately 240 trial participants, of whom some 200 were given two doses of AZD1222 and some 26 were given two doses of MenACWY control vaccine. Trial participants were enrolled by age into subgroups of 18-55, 56-69 and 70-plus years, and about 150, 27 and 61 TCR-sequenced participants, respectively, were included in these subgroups. Study-level results and caveats: Most participants were white British and females outnumbered males, and the authors suggested that clonal diversity may have been underestimated. A significant rise in spike-specific TCR breadth and depth was observed after two AZD1222 doses relative to day 0 and relative to MenACWY recipients. Because no day 14 peak-response samples were available, repertoires were characterized only after the peak T cell response. Epitopes outside the regions mutated in the B.1.351 and B.1.1.7 variants were reportedly recognized by nearly half of the unique spike-specific TCRs. CD4 TCRs associated with the vaccine covered the entire spike protein, and the dominant responses were in regions 160-218 and 743-854. Only a handful of AZD1222 recipients were SARS-CoV-2 seropositive at baseline, limiting conclusions about previously exposed vaccinees. The 56-69-year group was small, and its depth increase did not reach significance, likely because of low power.

The count of this clone is one. Which antigen it targets is not known. Base qualities are not provided; no much larger clone lies one nucleotide away. The trim is 3 bases for V and 1 base for J, with a gap of 7 bases between the germline ends. The germline V gene sets CDR1 to SGHRS and CDR2 to YFSETQ. The CDR3 covers 13 residues, taking in both the cysteine and the phenylalanine. This entry keeps only the CDR3 DNA: 39 bases, framed from base 1. The CDR3 regions of human TCRbeta chains were analyzed by immunosequencing. Turning to the authors' computational methods: TCRs in the repertoires were compared against a reference library of SARS-CoV-2-specific TCRs that had been generated with the MIRA antigen-specificity platform. Breadth was defined as the fraction of unique TCRs that were SARS-CoV-2-associated, and depth was defined as the fraction of total T cells that were SARS-CoV-2-associated. Using the MIRA data, every spike-specific TCR was mapped to the spike region that the TCR reacted to and assigned to either a CD4 or a CD8 class. Log10-transformed breadth and depth values were compared by one-way ANOVA with Sidak's multiple comparisons tests. Drawn from immuneACCESS, this table holds only the in-frame rearrangements with V and J called that TCRdb kept. Clones are partly lost; checked studies trace under half to an unresolved V gene and leave the rest unexplained. For V, J and clone size, that table is used; D and trimming come from the DNA. For this sample there are fewer than 120,000 clones; just under 95% appear just once. Roughly 7.8% of the sample comes from the top ten.

The sample's time point, from its label and the paper: baseline before first vaccination. The vaccinee samples were drawn from two UK trials, COV001 and COV002, one of which was a single-blind randomized controlled phase 2/3 trial testing AZD1222 (ChAdOx1 nCoV-19) in healthy adults. Trial participant PBMC samples were collected at day 0 and day 28 after the second dose for TCRbeta chain sequencing. The TCR sequence derives from an adult in good health. Source: peripheral blood, taken on day 0 of AZD1222 vaccination. The chain couples TRBV5-1 to TRBJ1-1, with no confident D gene call. The CDR3: CASSSTRNTEAFF. The DNA is TGCGCCAGCAGCTCTACAAGGAACACTGAAGCTTTCTTT.